This TCR beta chain is drawn from a study of vaccination and CD4 T cells after COVID-19. A remark on this clonotype: Its antigen is unidentified.

Regarding treatment: approximately 9-day PBMC culture with coronavirus spike peptide pools or control peptides (ViraFEST assay). Gathering of the CD4+ T cells, from the unexposed donor, took place before the COVID-19 pandemic (2011-2018). Germline CDR1 SGDLS, CDR2 YYNGEE. Trimming pared 0 bases from V and 6 bases from J, leaving 13 bases between. The CDR3 has 15 amino acids. Cultured CD4+ T-cell DNA underwent Oncomine TCR Beta short-read sequencing. From the PCR reads, TCRdb called clonotypes with MiXCR, one entry per CDR3 protein. The sample contains approximately 5,000 distinct CDR3 sequences, around 37% of which appear only once.

Material for sequencing was CD4+ T cells from blood, cultured in vitro. The rearrangement uses TRBV9 and TRBJ1-5; the D gene is possibly TRBD1 (6 bases). This sequence originates from a human donor in good health. The CDR3 DNA follows: TGTGCCAGCAGCGTAGGCCAGGGGTCGTTTCAGCCCCAGCATTTT. It encodes CASSVGQGSFQPQHF.